These 14 T cell receptor beta chains came from one sample sequenced in a study of response to subunit inactivated influenza vaccine. TCRdb called the RT-PCR reads again in MiXCR, with one record for every CDR3 protein. Of about 830,000 distinct CDR3 sequences in the sample, around a sixth were seen once. The source was PBMCs from blood, collected approximately 5 days after vaccination. These receptors were taken from a man aged 45-60 years who received an inactivated influenza vaccine.

The chain recombines TRBV10-3 with TRBJ2-7, with D unclear. The CDR3 totals 13 residues. Germline CDR1 reads ENHRY; CDR2 reads SYGVKD. V was clipped by 0 bases and J by 7 bases, with 10 bases between them. The chain's CDR3 is CAISESTLGEQYF. CDR3 in DNA: TGTGCCATCAGTGAGTCCACGCTGGGGGAGCAGTACTTC.

This clonotype was seen just once. The rearrangement links TRBV7-6 to TRBJ2-3; 7 positions match TRBD1. The CDR3 covers 16 residues. Germline V lookup: CDR1 SGHVS, CDR2 FNYEAQ. V was clipped by 1 base and J by 2 bases; unmatched bases: 6. Here the CDR3 reads CASSLEWDSNTDTQYF. The DNA for the CDR3 is TGTGCCAGCAGCTTAGAATGGGACAGCAACACAGATACGCAGTATTTT.

The table lists this clonotype with a count of one. The CDR3 here is CASSTPSQGGNEQYF. CDR3 sequence (DNA): TGTGCCAGCAGTACACCTTCCCAGGGAGGTAACGAGCAGTACTTC. This chain uses TRBV6-1 with TRBJ2-7, with D perhaps matching TRBD2 (6 bases). This CDR3 has 15 residues. The V gene lost 5 bases and the J gene lost 5 bases, with 19 bases spanning the gap. The V gene's germline CDR1 is MNHNS and CDR2 SASEGT.

The J gene is TRBJ2-7, the V gene TRBV24-1, with 8 bases that match TRBD1. Germline-derived CDR1 and CDR2 are KGHDR and SFDVKD. The CDR3 consists of 15 residues. Trimming removed 4 bases from V and 6 bases from J; junction bases left unmatched: 10. This CDR3 reads CATSDPRDRWLEQYF. The CDR3 bases are TGTGCCACCAGTGACCCCAGGGACAGGTGGCTCGAGCAGTACTTC.

The J gene is TRBJ2-7, the V gene TRBV20-1; TRBD2 matches at 9 bases. This CDR3 has 13 amino acids. With V trimmed by 4 bases and J by 3 bases, 4 bases remained unmatched. Germline V gene sequence: CDR1 DFQATT, CDR2 SNEGSKA (reference sequence). This CDR3 reads CSATQAGGYEQYF. In nucleotides, the CDR3 is TGCAGTGCTACCCAAGCGGGAGGCTACGAGCAGTACTTC.

The chain combines TRBV6-5 with TRBJ1-5, with unresolved D. Germline V gives CDR1 MNHEY, CDR2 SVGAGI. The V end lost 0 bases, the J end lost 10 bases, and 13 bases lay between the germline ends. This CDR3 is 14 amino acids long. The CDR3 here is CASSYSREKGPQHF. DNA for the CDR3: TGTGCCAGCAGTTACTCGCGGGAAAAGGGACCCCAGCATTTT.

This clonotype has a handful of counts. The J gene is TRBJ1-2, the V gene TRBV29-1, with TRBD1 matching over 7 bases. This CDR3 comprises 11 residues. Germline V gene lookup returns CDR1 SQVTM and CDR2 ANQGSEA. Trimming cost V 7 bases and J 6 bases; bases outside gene matches: 5. The CDR3 region has the DNA TGCAGCGGACAGGGAACGGATGGCTACACCTTC. Amino acid sequence: CSGQGTDGYTF.

The rearrangement uses TRBV6-2 or TRBV6-3 and TRBJ2-7; tentative D call: TRBD2 (5 bases). Germline assignment: CDR1 MNHEY and CDR2 SVGEGT. V shed 6 bases and J shed 3 bases, with 9 bases lying between them. CDR3 length: 12 residues. CDR3 in amino acids: CASRTTYYEQYF. The CDR3 coding sequence is TGTGCCAGCAGGACTACCTACTACGAGCAGTACTTC.

The sample holds a few counts of this clonotype. The rearrangement links TRBV10-3 to TRBJ2-5, with D perhaps matching TRBD1 (6 bases). Trimming pared 4 bases from V and 5 bases from J, leaving 20 bases between. Germline V lookup: CDR1 ENHRY, CDR2 SYGVKD. CDR3 length: 16 amino acids. CDR3 residues: CAISVVGQGTRETQYF. The CDR3 region has the DNA TGTGCCATCAGTGTCGTGGGGCAGGGGACGCGGGAGACCCAGTACTTC.

This clonotype has only a few counts. Germline is not matched at one junction end, which may reflect a read error. The chain couples TRBV5-1 to TRBJ2-7, with D possibly being TRBD1 (6 bases). Germline CDR1 reads SGHRS; CDR2 reads YFSETQ. This CDR3 spans 11 amino acids. As DNA, the CDR3 is TGCGCCAGCAGCGAGGACAGAACCCCTGTCTTC. Translated, it gives CASSEDRTPVF.

This clonotype was recorded a few times. The chain uses TRBV29-1 and TRBJ2-2, with TRBD2 as a possible D gene (5 bases). The CDR3 totals 12 residues. With 3 bases removed from V and 7 bases from J, the gap between germline ends came to 9 bases. Looked up from germline, CDR1 is SQVTM and CDR2 is ANQGSEA. The CDR3 nucleotides are TGCAGCGTTGAGCCGACTATCGGGGAGCTGTTTTTT. It codes for CSVEPTIGELFF.

This clonotype was detected only a few times. This rearrangement joins TRBV20-1 to TRBJ2-1, with D possibly TRBD2 on 6 matching bases. The germline V gene has CDR1 DFQATT and CDR2 SNEGSKA (reference sequence). CDR3 length: 16 amino acids. The V and J ends lost 1 base and 1 base respectively, with 14 bases between them. The CDR3 DNA sequence: TGCAGTGCTAGAGCTAGGAGCGGGCCATCCTACAATGAGCAGTTCTTC. This codes for CSARARSGPSYNEQFF.

This clonotype was recorded a few times. The CDR3 nucleotides read TGCAGTGCTAGGCCGACAGGGACCTACACTGAAGCTTTCTTT. Amino acid sequence: CSARPTGTYTEAFF. The chain uses TRBV20-1 and TRBJ1-1, with 7 bases identical to TRBD1. Trimming cost V 3 bases and J 3 bases; bases outside gene matches: 7. The CDR3 extends over 14 amino acids. Germline-derived CDR1 and CDR2 are DFQATT and SNEGSKA (reference sequence).

This clonotype appeared a few times. The genes are TRBV20-1 and TRBJ2-7; D perhaps matches TRBD2 (5 bases). The CDR3 is made up of 16 amino acids. Germline V CDR1 and CDR2: DFQATT, SNEGSKA (reference sequence). V was trimmed by 4 bases and J by 7 bases, leaving 26 bases between them. CDR3 region: CSANPPAGSLRREQYF. The CDR3 bases are TGCAGTGCTAACCCCCCGGCGGGCAGCCTGAGGCGTGAGCAGTACTTC.